The 32 T cell receptor beta chains listed next were all sequenced from one sample in a study of shared clonotypes between healthy human individuals. Terminally differentiated effector memory CD45RA+ cells were excluded from the naive CD8 cells, which were CD45RO-negative and positively selected for CCR7. Profiled with immunoSEQ multiplex PCR; TCRdb holds only in-frame clones, not every one. The sample holds fewer than 850,000 clones, 96% seen once. The source material was naive CD8+ T cells sorted from blood. These receptors were collected from a man aged 25 to 40 in good health.

The rearrangement uses TRBV6-6 and TRBJ1-1; 7 bases match TRBD1. The V and J ends lost 6 bases and 7 bases, in that order; junction bases with no gene match: 14. The CDR3 extends over 15 amino acids. Germline V gives CDR1 MNHNY, CDR2 SVGAGI (reference sequence). The DNA for the CDR3 is TGTGCCAGCAGCCTACCCGACAGGGCCCTCGGTGAAGCTTTCTTT. Amino acids: CASSLPDRALGEAFF.

The chain uses TRBV7-9 and TRBJ2-1; perhaps TRBD2 as D (6 bases). Germline V gene lookup returns CDR1 SEHNR and CDR2 FQNEAQ (reference sequence). The CDR3 is made up of 15 amino acids. Trimming cost V 5 bases and J 1 base, with 12 bases left between them. The CDR3 DNA follows: TGTGCCAGCAGCCAAACCGGGACTTCCTACAATGAGCAGTTCTTC. Its protein is CASSQTGTSYNEQFF.

The gene calls are TRBV7-6 and TRBJ2-1; 8 bases agree with TRBD2. The CDR3 extends over 15 amino acids. Germline lookup yields CDR1 SGHVS and CDR2 FNYEAQ. With V trimmed by 5 bases and J by 4 bases, 7 bases remained unmatched. CDR3 DNA: TGTGCCAGCAGCCCCGAACTAGCGGTTTACAATGAGCAGTTCTTC. Its protein product is CASSPELAVYNEQFF.

This clone has a handful of counts. The J gene is TRBJ2-7, the V gene TRBV28; no clear D. The CDR3 runs 13 residues. V dropped 2 bases and J dropped 5 bases, with 10 bases sitting between them. The germline gives CDR1 MDHEN, CDR2 SYDVKM. CDR3 DNA sequence: TGTGCCAGCAGTTTACTGGGAAGGGACGAGCAGTACTTC. Protein product: CASSLLGRDEQYF.

This chain connects TRBV9 to TRBJ2-1, with D perhaps TRBD2 (6 bases). This CDR3 spans 12 amino acids. The V end lost 8 bases, the J end lost 5 bases, and 11 bases lay between the germline ends. Germline V lookup: CDR1 SGDLS, CDR2 YYNGEE. CDR3 bases: TGTGCCAGTCGGGACTTACACAATGAGCAGTTCTTC. Translating it yields CASRDLHNEQFF.

The V and J genes are TRBV29-1 and TRBJ2-7, with D maybe TRBD2 (5 bases). The ends were cut back, 3 bases at V and 5 bases at J, with 8 bases in the middle. This CDR3 is 11 amino acids long. Germline assignment: CDR1 SQVTM and CDR2 ANQGSEA. CDR3 residues: CSVESGNEQYF. The CDR3 nucleotides read TGCAGCGTTGAGTCCGGGAACGAGCAGTACTTC.

The chain joins TRBV9 to TRBJ2-7, with 9 bases aligning to TRBD1. Germline loops: CDR1 SGDLS, CDR2 YYNGEE. This CDR3 region has 18 residues. V was clipped by 4 bases and J by 1 base; unmatched bases: 15. In DNA form, the CDR3 reads TGTGCCAGCAGCCCTCGCCCCCCGGGACAGGGTAAATCCTACGAGCAGTACTTC. It yields the protein CASSPRPPGQGKSYEQYF.

J is TRBJ2-3 and V is TRBV5-4; D gene uncertain. V was trimmed by 1 base and J by 0 bases, leaving 6 bases between them. Germline V gene sequence: CDR1 SGHNT, CDR2 YYREEE (reference sequence). This CDR3 comprises 14 residues. As DNA, the CDR3 is TGTGCCAGCAGCTTGAACCCAAGCACAGATACGCAGTATTTT. This translates into CASSLNPSTDTQYF.

The V and J genes are TRBV2 and TRBJ2-7; D may be TRBD1 (5 bases). Trimming removed 4 bases at V and 2 bases at J, with 12 bases between. The CDR3 contains 14 residues. CDR1 and CDR2 (germline): SNHLY, FYNNEI. The DNA of the CDR3 is TGTGCCAGCAGTGGGGTGACAGAAACCTACGAGCAGTACTTC. This codes for CASSGVTETYEQYF.

The gene calls are TRBV27 and TRBJ2-3, with no clear D. Per germline, CDR1 MNHEY and CDR2 SMNVEV (reference sequence). Trimming removed 3 bases at V and 0 bases at J, with 13 bases between. CDR3 length equals 16 residues. DNA for the CDR3: TGTGCCAGCAGTTTTCGCGTGGCACTCAGCACAGATACGCAGTATTTT. Encoded protein: CASSFRVALSTDTQYF.

The chain links TRBV7-2 to TRBJ2-7, with 10 bases matching TRBD2. The CDR3 runs to 16 residues. Germline V gene sequence: CDR1 SGHTA, CDR2 FQGNSA. With 1 base clipped from V and 2 bases from J, the junction kept 5 bases outside the gene matches. CDR3 nucleotide sequence: TGTGCCAGCAGCTTAGGTGGAGCGGGAGGGCCCTACGAGCAGTACTTC. The encoded protein is CASSLGGAGGPYEQYF.

The V and J genes are TRBV2 and TRBJ2-7, with D maybe TRBD2 (5 bases). The V and J ends lost 3 bases and 3 bases respectively, with 12 bases between them. The germline CDR1 and CDR2 sequences are SNHLY and FYNNEI. The CDR3 sequence is 14 residues long. The CDR3 spells CASSEGGSLYEQYF. DNA for the CDR3: TGTGCCAGCAGTGAGGGTGGGAGTCTCTACGAGCAGTACTTC.

This rearrangement joins TRBV6-5 to TRBJ2-3, with 12 bases fitting TRBD1. The length of the CDR3 is 15 residues. V lost 6 bases and J lost 11; bases outside the gene matches: 12. Germline V gives CDR1 MNHEY, CDR2 SVGAGI. CDR3 protein: CASSLGQGARGMQYF. The CDR3 region has the DNA TGTGCCAGCAGCTTGGGACAGGGGGCGCGAGGTATGCAGTATTTT.

The J gene is TRBJ2-2, the V gene TRBV29-1; TRBD2 matches 11 bases. Germline V gives CDR1 SQVTM, CDR2 ANQGSEA. The CDR3 runs 13 residues. The trim removed 6 bases at V and 9 bases at J, leaving 6 bases unmatched. CDR3: CSVATSGRWELFF. The DNA of the CDR3 is TGCAGCGTGGCTACTAGCGGGAGATGGGAGCTGTTTTTT.

This clone came up a few times. V and J are TRBV4-1 and TRBJ1-5; TRBD1 matches 7 bases. Losses at the gene ends were 4 bases for V and 0 bases for J; bases not matched to a gene: 9. CDR3 length equals 17 residues. The germline V gene has CDR1 MGHRA and CDR2 YSYEKL. CDR3 in amino acids: CASSPRSDRASNQPQHF. The CDR3 coding sequence is TGCGCCAGCAGCCCGAGAAGCGACAGGGCTAGCAATCAGCCCCAGCATTTT.

The V and J genes are TRBV5-1 and TRBJ2-5; a possible D gene is TRBD1 (5 bases). This CDR3 has 13 amino acids. The germline V gene encodes CDR1 SGHRS and CDR2 YFSETQ. Trimming cost V 5 bases and J 0 bases, with 8 bases left between them. CDR3 sequence reads: CASSQQDQETQYF. The DNA for the CDR3 is TGCGCCAGCAGTCAACAGGACCAAGAGACCCAGTACTTC. Full variable domain (outside the CDR3, taken from reference TRBV5-1 and TRBJ2-5): KAGVTQTPRYLIKTRGQQVTLSCSPISGHRSVSWYQQTPGQGLQFLFEYFSETQRNKGNFPGRFSGRQFSNSRSEMNVSTLELGDSALYLCASSQQDQETQYFGPGTRLLVL.

The V call is TRBV5-4, the J call TRBJ2-7; D may be TRBD1 or TRBD2 (5 bases each). CDR3 length equals 18 residues. V lost 7 bases and J 2 bases, leaving 28 bases between the germline ends. CDR1 is SGHNT, CDR2 YYREEE, per germline (reference sequence). The CDR3 DNA is TGTGCCAGCCGCGCGTGGGGGTCGGCGCAGTTCCCTCCCTACGAGCAGTACTTC. Translation gives CASRAWGSAQFPPYEQYF.

This chain uses TRBV4-1 with TRBJ2-1, with a weak D call TRBD2 (6 bases). The CDR3 consists of 19 residues. V shed 0 bases and J shed 3 bases, with 21 bases lying between them. Germline loops: CDR1 MGHRA, CDR2 YSYEKL. The CDR3 region is CASSQDFGAWGELYNEQFF. Written as DNA, the CDR3 is TGCGCCAGCAGCCAAGATTTTGGGGCCTGGGGGGAGCTCTACAATGAGCAGTTCTTC.

This clone occurred once. This sequence joins TRBV28 and TRBJ2-6, with 7 positions matching TRBD2. The junction had 8 bases not matched to a gene; V was cut back by 4 bases and J by 2 bases. CDR3 length: 17 residues. Per the germline V gene, CDR1 is MDHEN and CDR2 is SYDVKM. CDR3: CASSSPAGSAGANVLTF. In nucleotides, the CDR3 is TGTGCCAGCAGTTCCCCAGCGGGGAGTGCTGGGGCCAACGTCCTGACTTTC.

Only one count was recorded for this clone. The gene calls are TRBV9 and TRBJ2-2, with TRBD2 identical over 16 bases. The CDR3 consists of 18 residues. The junction had 3 bases not matched to a gene; V was cut back by 0 bases and J by 4 bases. Germline V lookup: CDR1 SGDLS, CDR2 YYNGEE. The CDR3 region is CASSVAGLAGGATGELFF. The CDR3 DNA reads as TGTGCCAGCAGCGTAGCGGGACTAGCGGGAGGGGCCACCGGGGAGCTGTTTTTT. The variable domain in full, completed from reference TRBV9 and TRBJ2-2, reads DSGVTQTPKHLITATGQRVTLRCSPRSGDLSVYWYQQSLDQGLQFLIQYYNGEERAKGNILERFSAQQFPDLHSELNLSSLELGDSALYFCASSVAGLAGGATGELFFGEGSRLTVL.

This chain uses TRBV27 with TRBJ1-5; D possibly corresponds to TRBD1 (6 bases). CDR3 length equals 16 residues. The V and J ends lost 6 bases and 10 bases respectively, with 25 bases between them. Germline CDR1 is MNHEY and CDR2 is SMNVEV (reference sequence). The CDR3 loop reads CASRKQGFPEFNPQHF. CDR3 DNA sequence: TGTGCCAGCAGAAAACAGGGATTCCCAGAATTTAATCCCCAGCATTTT.

Of note for this clone: Different DNA sequences within this sample yield the same CDR3. This chain uses TRBV4-1 with TRBJ2-3, with D possibly being TRBD2 (5 bases). The CDR3 has 12 residues. The germline gives CDR1 MGHRA, CDR2 YSYEKL. V gave up 1 base and J gave up 6 bases, with 5 bases separating them. Here the CDR3 DNA reads TGCGCCAGCAGCCAAGGCGGGGATACGCAGTATTTT. Encoded protein: CASSQGGDTQYF.

The chain joins TRBV28 to TRBJ2-3; D gene unclear. Trimming took 5 bases from V and 0 from J, leaving 18 bases between them. Germline lookup yields CDR1 MDHEN and CDR2 SYDVKM. The CDR3 is 17 amino acids. The CDR3 here is CASSLPRRRGSTDTQYF. As DNA, the CDR3 is TGTGCCAGCAGTCTGCCCCGAAGGCGCGGTAGCACAGATACGCAGTATTTT.

J is TRBJ1-4 and V is TRBV2, with D possibly matching TRBD1 (5 bases). Germline V gene data show CDR1 as SNHLY and CDR2 as FYNNEI. With 3 bases removed from V and 8 bases from J, the gap between germline ends came to 19 bases. This CDR3 is 16 amino acids long. CDR3 sequence reads: CASSEGTQMLGEKLFF. CDR3 DNA sequence: TGTGCCAGCAGTGAGGGGACCCAGATGTTGGGGGAAAAACTGTTTTTT.

This chain's CDR3 is CATSPSGILIDEQFF. The DNA of the CDR3 is TGTGCCACCTCCCCTAGCGGGATTCTTATCGATGAGCAGTTCTTC. The V gene is TRBV10-3, the J gene TRBJ2-1, with TRBD2 matching over 9 bases. The CDR3 runs 15 residues. Trimming took 10 bases from V and 8 from J; bases not matched to a gene: 15. Germline assignment: CDR1 ENHRY and CDR2 SYGVKD.

This chain connects TRBV5-5 to TRBJ2-3; no reliable D call. Germline CDR1 SGHKS, CDR2 YYEKEE (reference sequence). There are 11 residues in the CDR3. Trimming stripped 3 bases from V and 4 bases from J, with 3 bases between. In nucleotides, the CDR3 is TGTGCCAGCAGCTCGGCAGATACGCAGTATTTT. Protein sequence: CASSSADTQYF.

This chain connects TRBV7-8 to TRBJ1-2; TRBD1 is a possible D gene (6 bases). Germline-derived CDR1 and CDR2 are SGHVS and FQNEAQ. The CDR3 length is 15 residues. V was cut by 4 bases and J by 3 bases, with 15 bases left in between. DNA for the CDR3: TGTGCCAGCAGCTCGCAAGGGGGTTCCCACTATGGCTACACCTTC. This sequence encodes CASSSQGGSHYGYTF.

The gene calls are TRBV5-6 and TRBJ2-1, with a tentative D call TRBD2 (6 bases). V lost 4 bases to trimming and J lost 15 bases, with 17 bases between them. CDR1 SGHDT and CDR2 YYEEEE come from the germline V gene. The CDR3 length is 12 residues. CDR3 loop: CASSVGGASPFF. The DNA for the CDR3 is TGTGCCAGCAGCGTTGGAGGGGCTAGTCCGTTCTTC.

This clone was seen only once. The chain couples TRBV28 to TRBJ2-1, with D maybe TRBD1 (5 bases). Between the trimmed V and J ends, which lost 5 bases and 8 bases, there was a span of 10 bases. The germline V gene has CDR1 MDHEN and CDR2 SYDVKM. The CDR3 is made up of 12 amino acids. In DNA, the CDR3 is TGTGCCAGCAGTACCACAGGAGATGAGCAGTTCTTC. This encodes CASSTTGDEQFF.

Of note for this clone: A single base separates this from a much larger clone, so it may be a read error. At the DNA level, this CDR3 is encoded by other sequences in the same sample as well. This chain connects TRBV7-8 to TRBJ2-3; no clear D gene. Germline V gene lookup returns CDR1 SGHVS and CDR2 FQNEAQ. This CDR3 contains 12 residues. Trimming pared 2 bases from V and 0 bases from J, leaving 0 bases between. CDR3: CASSLSTDTQYF. As DNA, the CDR3 is TGTGCCAGCAGCTTAAGCACAGATACGCAGTATTTT.

In this sample, this clone turned up once. J is TRBJ2-3 and V is TRBV4-3, with D unresolved. Looked up from germline, CDR1 is LGHNA and CDR2 is YSLEER. With 0 bases removed from V and 5 bases from J, the gap between germline ends came to 6 bases. CDR3 length: 13 residues. CDR3 amino acids: CASSQDQLDTQYF. In nucleotides, the CDR3 is TGCGCCAGCAGCCAAGATCAGTTAGATACGCAGTATTTT.

The gene calls are TRBV27 and TRBJ2-7, with D uncertain. Per germline, CDR1 MNHEY and CDR2 SMNVEV (reference sequence). CDR3 length equals 11 residues. The DNA for the CDR3 is TGTGTTGTCGTAAGCTCCTACGAGCAGTACTTC. It translates to CVVVSSYEQYF.